This T cell receptor beta chain is drawn from a study of tumor and adjacent non-tumor tissue in lung cancer. TCRbeta libraries were built with three rounds of nested PCR, modified from ARM-PCR. MiXCR was run by TCRdb on the multiplex PCR reads, yielding one entry per CDR3 protein. There are 80,000 to 100,000 distinct CDR3 sequences in the sample; approximately 80% occur only once, and approximately 28% lies in the top ten. RNA was extracted from bulk tissue without any cell sorting. Distant lung tissue was collected more than 3 cm away from the tumor edge. The length of the CDR3 is 14 residues. Looked up from germline, CDR1 is DFQATT and CDR2 is SNEGSKA (reference sequence). V lost 7 bases, J lost 1 base, and 16 bases lay in between.

Sequenced input: distant non-tumor lung tissue. The TCR was taken from a man in his 60s with small cell lung cancer. The chain employs TRBV20-1 and TRBJ1-1; maybe TRBD1 (6 bases). The DNA for the CDR3 is TGCAGTGTTGGGAGTGGACAGACGAACACTGAAGCTTTCTTT. Translation: CSVGSGQTNTEAFF.